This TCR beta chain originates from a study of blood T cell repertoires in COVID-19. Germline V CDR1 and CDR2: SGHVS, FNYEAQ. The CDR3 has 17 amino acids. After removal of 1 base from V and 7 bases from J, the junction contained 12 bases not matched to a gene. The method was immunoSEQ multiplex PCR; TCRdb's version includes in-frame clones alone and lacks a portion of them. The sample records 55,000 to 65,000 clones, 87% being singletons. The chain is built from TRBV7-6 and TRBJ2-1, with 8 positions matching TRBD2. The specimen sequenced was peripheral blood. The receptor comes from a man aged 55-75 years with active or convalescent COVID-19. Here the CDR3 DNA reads TGTGCCAGCAGCTTAGTCAGTCCGGGACTAGGAAAGAATGAGCAGTTCTTC. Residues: CASSLVSPGLGKNEQFF. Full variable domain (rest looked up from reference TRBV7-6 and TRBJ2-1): GAGVSQSPRYKVTKRGQDVALRCDPISGHVSLYWYRQALGQGPEFLTYFNYEAQQDKSGLPNDRFSAERPEGSISTLTIQRTEQRDSAMYRCASSLVSPGLGKNEQFFGPGTRLTVL.